A few counts support the clone carrying this T cell receptor beta chain. Its antigen is unidentified. Germline V gene sequence: CDR1 SNHLY, CDR2 FYNNEI. Losses at the gene ends were 4 bases for V and 0 bases for J; bases not matched to a gene: 4. The length of the CDR3 is 15 residues. This PCR relied on a set of 60 Vbeta primers and 13 Jbeta primers. Sequencing used immunoSEQ multiplex PCR; TCRdb keeps in-frame clones, though not all of them. The table lists 90,000 to 110,000 clones, roughly two thirds of them singletons. The sample is drawn from a study of cytomegalovirus exposure and HLA in healthy donors. The study, taken as a whole, reports: Rarity marked most TCR sequences, yet some public TCRs occurred in many donors. In a later analysis, most CMV-associated TCR beta chains appeared HLA-restricted.

The chain combines TRBV2 with TRBJ2-7, with TRBD2 matching over 9 bases. Sequenced input: PBMCs. This TCR was recovered from a young man in good health and CMV-seronegative. The CDR3 reads CASSVPSGDSYEQYF. The CDR3 DNA reads as TGTGCCAGCAGTGTACCTAGCGGGGACTCCTACGAGCAGTACTTC.